The present entry profiles one T cell receptor beta chain with its context. Its specificity is not known. This entry is derived from a study of OX40 agonist ivuxolimab in advanced cancers. Study details: Ivuxolimab, which is an agonistic anti-OX40 (CD134) antibody, was administered to the patients. A mean age of approximately 64 years, range roughly 20 to 79, was recorded, and approximately 79% were male. About 40% of patients had received prior checkpoint inhibitor therapy.

Germline V lookup: CDR1 SGHNT, CDR2 YENEEA. The CDR3 loop spans 11 amino acids. V dropped 6 bases and J dropped 6 bases, with 9 bases sitting between them. Whole-study results and caveats: Partial responders receiving 0.1-3.0 mg/kg showed among the lowest clonal expansion.

This table comes from immunoSEQ multiplex PCR, and its TCRdb copy is limited to in-frame clones, with some not included. This table has approximately 77,000 clones, approximately 94% appearing once. The chain recombines TRBV11-3 with TRBJ2-7; D is perhaps TRBD1 or TRBD2 (6 bases each). The TCR comes from an adult with an advanced solid tumor such as melanoma, head and neck, liver or kidney cancer. This sample comprised CD4+ or CD8+ T cells sorted from blood, obtained in a trial of the OX40 agonist ivuxolimab. The DNA for the CDR3 is TGTGCCAGCAGGGAGGGGGGCGAGCAGTACTTC. Amino acids: CASREGGEQYF.